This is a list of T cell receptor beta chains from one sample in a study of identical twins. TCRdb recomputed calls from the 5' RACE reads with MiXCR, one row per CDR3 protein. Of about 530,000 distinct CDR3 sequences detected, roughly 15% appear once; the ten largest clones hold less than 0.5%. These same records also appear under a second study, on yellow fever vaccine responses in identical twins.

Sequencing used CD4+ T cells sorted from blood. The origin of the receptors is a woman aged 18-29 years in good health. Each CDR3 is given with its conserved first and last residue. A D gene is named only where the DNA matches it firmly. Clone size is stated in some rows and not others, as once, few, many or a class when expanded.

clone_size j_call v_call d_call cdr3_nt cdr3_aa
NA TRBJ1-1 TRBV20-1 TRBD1 TGCAGTGCTAGAGATCGCAGGGGGTGGGGCACTGAAGCTTTCTTT CSARDRRGWGTEAFF
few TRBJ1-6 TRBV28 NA TGTGCCAGCATGAGTACCCGATCACCCCTCCACTTT CASMSTRSPLHF
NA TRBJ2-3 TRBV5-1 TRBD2 TGCGCCAGCAGCCGGATGGTTAGCGGGTTAGGCACAGATACGCAGTATTTT CASSRMVSGLGTDTQYF
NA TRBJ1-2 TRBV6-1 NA TGTGCCAGCAGACCGACAGATGCTAACTATGGCTACACCTTC CASRPTDANYGYTF
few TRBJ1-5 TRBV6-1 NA TGTGCCAGCGAATTTACCCGGGCTACCTATAGCAATCAGCCCCAGCATTTT CASEFTRATYSNQPQHF
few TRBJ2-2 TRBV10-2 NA TGCGCCAGCAGTGAGTCGATGAACACCGGGGAGCTGTTTTTT CASSESMNTGELFF
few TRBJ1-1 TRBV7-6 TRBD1 TGTGCCAGCAGCTTCTTACAGGGGAGAGCTTTCTTT CASSFLQGRAFF
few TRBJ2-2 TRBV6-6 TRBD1 TGTGCCAGCAGATTCAGGGGGCGTTGGGCGAACAGCGGGGAGCTGTTTTTT CASRFRGRWANSGELFF
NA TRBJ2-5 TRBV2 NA TGTGCCAGCGGAGAGTTCCAAGAGACCCAGTACTTC CASGEFQETQYF
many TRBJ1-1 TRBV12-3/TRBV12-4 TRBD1 TGTGCCAGCAACTCCCGCGTCGACAGGGGGGGCCCGGGGGACTTT CASNSRVDRGGPGDF
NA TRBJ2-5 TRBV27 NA TGTGCCAGCAGTTGGACATCCAGAGAGACCCAGTACTTC CASSWTSRETQYF
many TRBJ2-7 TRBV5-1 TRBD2 TGCGCCAGCAGCTTCGCGGGAGGTGAGCAGTACTTC CASSFAGGEQYF
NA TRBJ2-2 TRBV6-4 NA TGTGCCAGCACGAGAGAAGCGAACACCGGGGAGCTGTTTTTT CASTREANTGELFF
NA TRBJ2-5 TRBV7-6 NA TGTGCCAGCAGCTTGGAAATCCAAGAGACCCAGTACTTC CASSLEIQETQYF
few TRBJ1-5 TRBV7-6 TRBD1 TGTGCCAGCAGCTTAGACAGGGGAAGTCAGCCCCAGCATTTT CASSLDRGSQPQHF
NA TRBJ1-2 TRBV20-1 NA TGCAGTGCTAGCGGCGGCTATGGCTACACCTTC CSASGGYGYTF
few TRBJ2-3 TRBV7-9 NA TGTGCCAGCAGCCCGTCGGAGGGTAACACAGATACGCAGTATTTT CASSPSEGNTDTQYF
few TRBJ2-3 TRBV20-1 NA TGCAGTGCTAGTGGAGACACAGATACGCAGTATTTT CSASGDTDTQYF
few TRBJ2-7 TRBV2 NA TGTGCCTCACGAAAAGAGGTGGGGGAGCAGTACTTC CASRKEVGEQYF
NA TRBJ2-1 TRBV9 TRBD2 TGTGCCAGCAGCGTAGCGGGACTAGCGCGTAACAATGAGCAGTTCTTC CASSVAGLARNNEQFF
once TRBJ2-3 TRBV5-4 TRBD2 TGTGCCAGCAGCTTTTTGCTAGCGGGAGTGAGGGTCACAGATACGCAGTATTTT CASSFLLAGVRVTDTQYF
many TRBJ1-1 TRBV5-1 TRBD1 TGCGCCAGCAGCTTAAGGACAGGGGCCGCGAACACTGAAGCTTTCTTT CASSLRTGAANTEAFF
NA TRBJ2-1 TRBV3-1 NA TGTGCCAGCAGCCAAGGAAGGATGTCGCCATCACGTTCCTACAATGAGCAGTTCTTC CASSQGRMSPSRSYNEQFF
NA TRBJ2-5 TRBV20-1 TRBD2 TGCAGTGCTAGAGATTTCCTAGCGGTACAAGAGACCCAGTACTTC CSARDFLAVQETQYF
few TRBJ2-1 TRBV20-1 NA TGCAGTGCTAGAGGGAGTGGGCAGTTCTTC CSARGSGQFF
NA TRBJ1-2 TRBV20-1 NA TGCAGTGCTAGTGCAAGTAGGGGCTACACCTTC CSASASRGYTF
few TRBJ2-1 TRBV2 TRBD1 TGTGCCAGCCGAACGCAGGGGGCGGGAGAGCAGTTCTTC CASRTQGAGEQFF
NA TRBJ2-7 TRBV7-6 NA TGTGCCAGCAGCCGTGGGAGTAGTTACTCCTACGAGCAGTACTTC CASSRGSSYSYEQYF
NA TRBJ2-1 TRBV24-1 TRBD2 TGTGCCACCAGTGGTATCTCCGGGACTAGCGGGAGCGATGAGCAGTTCTTC CATSGISGTSGSDEQFF
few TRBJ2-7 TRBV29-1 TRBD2 TGCAGCGTTGTCAGCGGGCGGGAGGCCATCGAGCAGTACTTC CSVVSGREAIEQYF
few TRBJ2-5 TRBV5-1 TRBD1 TGCGCCAGCAGCTTCATACAGGGGGAGCAAGAGACCCAGTACTTC CASSFIQGEQETQYF
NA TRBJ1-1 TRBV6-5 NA TGTGCCAGCAGTTACGGTCAGGGTTTACGTGGCACTGAAGCTTTCTTT CASSYGQGLRGTEAFF
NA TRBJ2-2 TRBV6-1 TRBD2 TGTGCCAGCAGTGTGGCTAGCGGACACACCGGGGAGCTGTTTTTT CASSVASGHTGELFF
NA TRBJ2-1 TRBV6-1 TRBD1 TGTGCCAGCCGGGGTCTGACAGGGAAGTTCCCCAATGAGCAGTTCTTC CASRGLTGKFPNEQFF
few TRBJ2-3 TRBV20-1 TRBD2 TGCAGTGCTAGGAGGAGGGAGGGGCCAGATACGCAGTATTTT CSARRREGPDTQYF
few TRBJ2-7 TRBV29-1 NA TGCAGCGTTGCGAGACCGCTTGAGTACGAGCAGTACTTC CSVARPLEYEQYF
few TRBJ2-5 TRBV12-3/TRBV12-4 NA TGTGCCAGCAGTTTTACAGGCGGCCAAGAGACCCAGTACTTC CASSFTGGQETQYF
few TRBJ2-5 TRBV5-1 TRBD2 TGCGCCAGCAGCTCTAGCGGGAGGGAGGAGACCCAGTACTTC CASSSSGREETQYF
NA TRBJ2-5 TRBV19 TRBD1 TGTGCCAGTAGTAGGGCAGGGGGTCTCCAAGAGACCCAGTACTTC CASSRAGGLQETQYF
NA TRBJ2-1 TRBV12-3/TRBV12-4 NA TGTGCCAGCAGGGGGGTTTTAGGGAATGAGCAGTTCTTC CASRGVLGNEQFF
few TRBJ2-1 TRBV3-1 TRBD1 TGTGCCAGCAGCCAAGCCGGGACAGGTTGGAATGAGCAGTTCTTC CASSQAGTGWNEQFF
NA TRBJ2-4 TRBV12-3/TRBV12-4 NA TGTGCCAGCAGTAACCGGGACGAGGTAGCCAAAAACATTCAGTACTTC CASSNRDEVAKNIQYF